This TCR beta chain was recovered during a study of human T cells and chemical hapten exposure. Study overall: The study patch tested 0.01% DPC on the upper back and read results at 6 days. There were per-sample TCR yield variations, arising mainly from small pooled library volume differences.

Unique molecular identifiers were affixed to discrete cDNA molecules within the library. MiXCR, run by TCRdb on the RACE reads, gives a single entry per CDR3 protein. The sample contains about 97,000 distinct CDR3 sequences, roughly a quarter of which appear only once. This clonotype was recorded a few times. Time point: patch test 3, about 24 weeks after DPC sensitization. Specified treatment: therapeutic diphenylcyclopropenone sensitization with weekly scalp DPC. Before extraction, the whole blood was not fractionated, and total RNA was taken from it. Losses at the gene ends were 4 bases for V and 2 bases for J; bases not matched to a gene: 9. There are 16 residues in the CDR3. Looked up from germline, CDR1 is SGHRS and CDR2 is YFSETQ.

The chain is built from TRBV5-1 and TRBJ2-7; TRBD1 matches at 10 bases. The clonotype comes from a man aged 35 to 55 with alopecia areata. Some clones in this sample may be carry-over from other donors' samples. The sample was whole blood, taken in connection with sensitization to the hapten diphenylcyclopropenone (DPC). The CDR3 loop reads CASSPLPGQGTYEQYF. CDR3 DNA sequence: TGCGCCAGCAGCCCGCTACCGGGACAGGGGACCTACGAGCAGTACTTC.